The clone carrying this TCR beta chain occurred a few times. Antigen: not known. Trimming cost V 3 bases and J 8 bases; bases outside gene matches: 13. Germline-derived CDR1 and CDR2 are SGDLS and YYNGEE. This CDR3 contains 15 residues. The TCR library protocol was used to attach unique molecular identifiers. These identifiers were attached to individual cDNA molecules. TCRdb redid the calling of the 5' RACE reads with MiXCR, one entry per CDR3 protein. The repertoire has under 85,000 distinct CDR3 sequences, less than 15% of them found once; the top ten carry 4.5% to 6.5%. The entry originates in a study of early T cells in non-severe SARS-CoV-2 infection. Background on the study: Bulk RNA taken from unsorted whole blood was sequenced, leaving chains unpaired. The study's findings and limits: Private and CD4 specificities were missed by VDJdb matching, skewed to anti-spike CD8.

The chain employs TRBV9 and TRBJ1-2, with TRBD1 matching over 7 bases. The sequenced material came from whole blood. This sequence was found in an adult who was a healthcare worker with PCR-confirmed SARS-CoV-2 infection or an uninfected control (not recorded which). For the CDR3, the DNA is TGTGCCAGCAGCGGGAACAGGGGCCCGAGAGAGGGCTACACCTTC. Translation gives CASSGNRGPREGYTF.